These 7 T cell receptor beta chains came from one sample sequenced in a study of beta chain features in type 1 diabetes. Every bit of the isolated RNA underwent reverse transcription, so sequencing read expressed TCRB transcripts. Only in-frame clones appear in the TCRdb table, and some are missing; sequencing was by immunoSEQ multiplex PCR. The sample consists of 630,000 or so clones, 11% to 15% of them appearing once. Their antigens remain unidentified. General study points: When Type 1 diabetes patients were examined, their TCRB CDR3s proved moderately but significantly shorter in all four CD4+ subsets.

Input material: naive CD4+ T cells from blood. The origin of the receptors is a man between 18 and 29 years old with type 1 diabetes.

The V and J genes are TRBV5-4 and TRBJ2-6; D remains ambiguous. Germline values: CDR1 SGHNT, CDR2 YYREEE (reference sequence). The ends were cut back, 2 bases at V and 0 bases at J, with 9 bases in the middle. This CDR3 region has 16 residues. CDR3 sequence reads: CASSFGSTSGANVLTF. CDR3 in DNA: TGTGCCAGCAGCTTCGGCAGCACCTCTGGGGCCAACGTCCTGACTTTC.

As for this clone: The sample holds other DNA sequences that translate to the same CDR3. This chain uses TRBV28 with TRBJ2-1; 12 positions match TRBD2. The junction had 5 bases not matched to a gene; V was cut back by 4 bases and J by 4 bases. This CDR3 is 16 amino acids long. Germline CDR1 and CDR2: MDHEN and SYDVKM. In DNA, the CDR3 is TGTGCCAGCAGTTCACCTAGCGGGGGGGCTTACAATGAGCAGTTCTTC. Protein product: CASSSPSGGAYNEQFF. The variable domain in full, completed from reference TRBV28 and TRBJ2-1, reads DVKVTQSSRYLVKRTGEKVFLECVQDMDHENMFWYRQDPGLGLRLIYFSYDVKMKEKGDIPEGYSVSREKKERFSLILESASTNQTSMYLCASSSPSGGAYNEQFFGPGTRLTVL.

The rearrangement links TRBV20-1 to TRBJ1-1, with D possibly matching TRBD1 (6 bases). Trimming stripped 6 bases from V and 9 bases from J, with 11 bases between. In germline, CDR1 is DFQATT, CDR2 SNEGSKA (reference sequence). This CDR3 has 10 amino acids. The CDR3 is CSAPGGKAFF. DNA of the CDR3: TGCAGTGCCCCTGGGGGCAAAGCTTTCTTT.

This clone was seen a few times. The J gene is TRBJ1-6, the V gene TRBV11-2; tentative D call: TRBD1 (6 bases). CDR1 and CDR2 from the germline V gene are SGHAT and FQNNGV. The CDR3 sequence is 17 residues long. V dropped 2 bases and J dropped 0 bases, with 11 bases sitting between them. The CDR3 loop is CASSLPTGSSYNSPLHF. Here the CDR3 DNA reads TGTGCCAGCAGCTTACCCACAGGGAGCTCCTATAATTCACCCCTCCACTTT.

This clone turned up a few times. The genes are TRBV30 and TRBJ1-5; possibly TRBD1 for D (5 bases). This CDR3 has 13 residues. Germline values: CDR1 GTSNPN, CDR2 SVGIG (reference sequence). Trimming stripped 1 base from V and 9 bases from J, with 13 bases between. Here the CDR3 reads CAWSAQGSRPQHF. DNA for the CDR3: TGTGCCTGGAGTGCGCAGGGATCCCGGCCCCAGCATTTT.

The CDR3 coding sequence is TGTGCCAGCAGCCGAGAGTCCGTAAGGCCGAACTATGGCTACACCTTC. It translates to CASSRESVRPNYGYTF. V is TRBV11-2 and J is TRBJ1-2, with D unresolved. Germline values: CDR1 SGHAT, CDR2 FQNNGV. The CDR3 runs 16 residues. With 5 bases removed from V and 2 bases from J, the gap between germline ends came to 18 bases.

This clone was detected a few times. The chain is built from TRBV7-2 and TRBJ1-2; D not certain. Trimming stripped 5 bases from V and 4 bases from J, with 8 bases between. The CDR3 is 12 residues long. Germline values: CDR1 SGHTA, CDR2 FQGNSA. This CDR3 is CASSADLYGYTF. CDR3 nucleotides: TGTGCCAGCAGCGCCGACCTCTATGGCTACACCTTC. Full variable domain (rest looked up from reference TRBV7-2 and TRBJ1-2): GAGVSQSPSNKVTEKGKDVELRCDPISGHTALYWYRQSLGQGLEFLIYFQGNSAPDKSGLPSDRFSAERTGGSVSTLTIQRTQQEDSAVYLCASSADLYGYTFGSGTRLTVV.